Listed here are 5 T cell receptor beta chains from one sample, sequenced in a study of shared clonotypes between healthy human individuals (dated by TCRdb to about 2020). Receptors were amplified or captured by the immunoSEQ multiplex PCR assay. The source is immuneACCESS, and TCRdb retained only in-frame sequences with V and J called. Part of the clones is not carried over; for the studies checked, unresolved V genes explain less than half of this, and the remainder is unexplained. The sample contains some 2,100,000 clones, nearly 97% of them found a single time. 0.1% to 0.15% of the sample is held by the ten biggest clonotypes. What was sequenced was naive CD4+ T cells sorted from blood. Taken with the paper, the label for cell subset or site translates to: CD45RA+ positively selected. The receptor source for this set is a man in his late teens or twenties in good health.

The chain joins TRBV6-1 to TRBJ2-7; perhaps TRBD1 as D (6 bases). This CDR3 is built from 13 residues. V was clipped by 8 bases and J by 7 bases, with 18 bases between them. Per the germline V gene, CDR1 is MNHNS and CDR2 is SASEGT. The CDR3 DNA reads TGTGCCAGCGACCGTGAGGGCAGGGGTGAGCAGTACTTC. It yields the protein CASDREGRGEQYF.

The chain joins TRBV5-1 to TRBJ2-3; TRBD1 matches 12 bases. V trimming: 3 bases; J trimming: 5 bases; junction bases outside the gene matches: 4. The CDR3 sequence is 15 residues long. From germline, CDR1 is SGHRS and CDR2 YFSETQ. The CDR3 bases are TGCGCCAGCAGCTCCGGGACAGGGGGCGGAGATACGCAGTATTTT. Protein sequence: CASSSGTGGGDTQYF.

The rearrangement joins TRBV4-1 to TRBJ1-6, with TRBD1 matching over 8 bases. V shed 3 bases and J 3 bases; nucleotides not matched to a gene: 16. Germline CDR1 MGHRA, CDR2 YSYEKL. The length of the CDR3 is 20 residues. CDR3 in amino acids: CASSQPWTGKTSDYNSPLHF. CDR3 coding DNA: TGCGCCAGCAGCCAGCCATGGACAGGGAAAACCTCTGACTATAATTCACCCCTCCACTTT.

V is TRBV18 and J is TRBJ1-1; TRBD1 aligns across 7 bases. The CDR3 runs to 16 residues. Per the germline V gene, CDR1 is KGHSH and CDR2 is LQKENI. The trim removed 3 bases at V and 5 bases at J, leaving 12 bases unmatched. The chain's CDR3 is CASSPRQGVFETEAFF. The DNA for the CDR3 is TGTGCCAGCTCACCGAGACAGGGAGTATTCGAGACTGAAGCTTTCTTT.

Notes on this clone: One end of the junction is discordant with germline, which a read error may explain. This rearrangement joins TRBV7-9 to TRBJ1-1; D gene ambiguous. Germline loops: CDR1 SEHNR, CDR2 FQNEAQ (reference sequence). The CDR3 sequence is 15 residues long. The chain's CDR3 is CASTLTPTPGSEAFF. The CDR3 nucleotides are TGTGCCAGCACCTTAACCCCGACTCCGGGCAGTGAAGCTTTCTTT. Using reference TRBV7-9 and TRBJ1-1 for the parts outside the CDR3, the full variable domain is DTGVSQNPRHKITKRGQNVTFRCDPISEHNRLYWYRQTLGQGPEFLTYFQNEAQLEKSRLLSDRFSAERPKGSFSTLEIQRTEQGDSAMYLCASTLTPTPGSEAFFGQGTRLTVV.